The 31 T cell receptor beta chains listed next were all sequenced from one sample in a study of blood T cell repertoires in COVID-19. Assay: immunoSEQ multiplex PCR; the TCRdb copy retains only in-frame clones and omits some. Of around 220,000 clones in the sample, roughly 90% were seen once. Specimen: PBMCs or T cells enriched from blood (not recorded which). These TCRs come from a woman aged 25 to 45 with acute COVID-19.

The chain employs TRBV9 and TRBJ2-5; 12 positions match TRBD1. Looked up from germline, CDR1 is SGDLS and CDR2 is YYNGEE. V lost 3 bases to trimming and J lost 6 bases; unmatched junction nucleotides: 6. The CDR3 sequence is 15 residues long. The CDR3 sequence is CASSEGTGGRKTQYF. The CDR3, as DNA: TGTGCCAGCAGCGAGGGGACAGGGGGCAGGAAGACCCAGTACTTC.

This clone was picked up a small number of times. The chain has TRBV28 and TRBJ2-1, with 8 nucleotides matching TRBD2. The CDR3 contains 14 residues. CDR1 and CDR2 (germline): MDHEN, SYDVKM. The J segment lost 5 bases and the V segment lost 7 bases, leaving 7 bases of the junction unmatched. The CDR3 DNA follows: TGTGCCAGCAAAACTAGCGGTAGAAACAATGAGCAGTTCTTC. This gives the protein CASKTSGRNNEQFF.

The rearrangement joins TRBV27 to TRBJ1-2; 9 bases are shared with TRBD1. The CDR3 consists of 18 residues. CDR1 and CDR2 (germline): MNHEY, SMNVEV (reference sequence). Trimming at V came to 6 bases and at J to 0 bases, leaving 14 bases not matched to a gene. CDR3 residues: CASSRSALQGAANYGYTF. DNA of the CDR3: TGTGCCAGCAGCCGATCAGCTTTACAGGGGGCAGCTAACTATGGCTACACCTTC.

The genes are TRBV19 and TRBJ2-7; 10 nucleotides align to TRBD2. V trimming: 4 bases; J trimming: 6 bases; junction bases outside the gene matches: 9. Germline V CDR1 and CDR2: LNHDA, SQIVND (reference sequence). This CDR3 has 15 amino acids. The CDR3 region has the DNA TGTGCCAGTAGTAATCTTCTAGCGGGAGTAAGCGAGCAGTACTTC. This translates into CASSNLLAGVSEQYF.

The chain carries TRBV6-5 and TRBJ2-5, with 11 bases that match TRBD2. This CDR3 comprises 14 residues. From germline, CDR1 is MNHEY and CDR2 SVGAGI. With V trimmed by 8 bases and J by 4 bases, 6 bases remained unmatched. The CDR3 nucleotides read TGTGCCAGCGCCGGGACTAGCGGAGGAGAGACCCAGTACTTC. It specifies CASAGTSGGETQYF.

The J gene is TRBJ2-7, the V gene TRBV12-3 or TRBV12-4, with D unclear. Trimming took off 7 bases at V and 2 bases at J, with 9 bases between the two ends. The CDR3 length is 12 residues. The CDR3 coding sequence is TGTGCCAGCACCACAAGTCCCTACGAGCAGTACTTC. This translates into CASTTSPYEQYF.

The CDR3 reads CASSPNLGQGNMNTEAFF. In DNA form, the CDR3 reads TGCGCCAGCAGCCCCAACCTGGGACAGGGCAACATGAACACTGAAGCTTTCTTT. The chain combines TRBV5-1 with TRBJ1-1, with 9 positions matching TRBD1. Germline loops: CDR1 SGHRS, CDR2 YFSETQ. V was pared by 4 bases and J by 0 bases, with 13 bases of the junction left unmatched. CDR3 length: 18 amino acids. Full variable domain (rest looked up from reference TRBV5-1 and TRBJ1-1): KAGVTQTPRYLIKTRGQQVTLSCSPISGHRSVSWYQQTPGQGLQFLFEYFSETQRNKGNFPGRFSGRQFSNSRSEMNVSTLELGDSALYLCASSPNLGQGNMNTEAFFGQGTRLTVV.

The CDR3 bases are TGTGCCAGCAGCTTGAGCGGGAGGTCAGAGACCCAGTACTTC. Protein product: CASSLSGRSETQYF. The chain has TRBV5-4 and TRBJ2-5; the match to TRBD2 covers 9 bases. Trimming at V came to 1 base and at J to 4 bases, leaving 2 bases not matched to a gene. This CDR3 has 14 residues. CDR1 SGHNT and CDR2 YYREEE come from the germline V gene (reference sequence).

V gene TRBV28 combines with J gene TRBJ1-3, with D unresolved. From germline, CDR1 is MDHEN and CDR2 SYDVKM. This CDR3 comprises 14 residues. V lost 2 bases, J lost 0 bases, and 5 bases lay in between. The CDR3 reads CASSLIYSGNTIYF. The CDR3 nucleotides read TGTGCCAGCAGTTTAATCTACTCTGGAAACACCATATATTTT.

V usage is TRBV5-5 and J usage is TRBJ2-5; possibly TRBD2 for D (6 bases). V was cut by 3 bases and J by 2 bases, with 14 bases left in between. Germline lookup yields CDR1 SGHKS and CDR2 YYEKEE (reference sequence). The CDR3 is made up of 15 amino acids. The CDR3 is CASSSGLGGQETQYF. The CDR3 DNA reads as TGTGCCAGCAGCTCGGGACTTGGCGGGCAAGAGACCCAGTACTTC.

CDR3 region: CASSFGTANNSPLHF. The CDR3 coding sequence is TGTGCCAGCAGCTTCGGGACAGCTAATAATTCACCCCTCCACTTT. The genes are TRBV5-6 and TRBJ1-6, with 7 positions matching TRBD1. Germline trimming cut 2 bases from V and 5 bases from J; bases unmatched to any gene: 4. The CDR3 has 15 residues. In germline, CDR1 is SGHDT, CDR2 YYEEEE.

The chain uses TRBV30 and TRBJ1-4; 8 nucleotides match TRBD1. The V segment lost 3 bases and the J segment 8 bases; nucleotides outside the gene matches: 8. The CDR3 contains 14 residues. The germline V gene has CDR1 GTSNPN and CDR2 SVGIG (reference sequence). CDR3 sequence: CAWSDRQGREKLFF. For the CDR3, the DNA is TGTGCCTGGAGCGATAGACAGGGGAGGGAAAAACTGTTTTTT.

This sequence joins TRBV28 and TRBJ1-2, with 8 bases lining up with TRBD1. The germline gives CDR1 MDHEN, CDR2 SYDVKM. After removal of 6 bases from V and 4 bases from J, the junction contained 7 bases not matched to a gene. The CDR3 consists of 14 residues. The CDR3 bases are TGTGCCAGCAGATCTCAGGGGGCAATCTATGGCTACACCTTC. Translation gives CASRSQGAIYGYTF.

The chain joins TRBV2 to TRBJ1-5, with TRBD1 identical over 8 bases. Germline-derived CDR1 and CDR2 are SNHLY and FYNNEI. This CDR3 is built from 16 residues. With V trimmed by 4 bases and J by 4 bases, 9 bases remained unmatched. As DNA, the CDR3 is TGTGCCAGCAGTGGAGGACAGGGCTTGTGGAATCAGCCCCAGCATTTT. Amino acid sequence: CASSGGQGLWNQPQHF.

The chain employs TRBV14 and TRBJ2-7; 7 bases align to TRBD2. This CDR3 spans 13 amino acids. The junction had 6 bases not matched to a gene; V was cut back by 4 bases and J by 6 bases. Per germline, CDR1 SGHDN and CDR2 FVKESK. The CDR3 bases are TGTGCCAGCAGCCGGGGACTATCCGGCGAGCAGTACTTC. Its protein is CASSRGLSGEQYF.

V is TRBV12-3 or TRBV12-4 and J is TRBJ2-2; TRBD1 might be the D (6 bases). The V end was cut by 6 bases, the J end by 6 bases, with 11 bases between. This CDR3 spans 13 amino acids. CDR3 sequence reads: CASSLTGSGELFF. CDR3 DNA: TGTGCCAGCAGCCTTACAGGGTCCGGGGAGCTGTTTTTT.

This sequence joins TRBV6-5 and TRBJ1-2; tentatively, D is TRBD1 (6 bases). The CDR3 runs 13 residues. CDR1 is MNHEY, CDR2 SVGAGI, per germline. V lost 5 bases, J lost 4 bases, and 11 bases lay in between. The CDR3 loop is CASSPGGTYGYTF. The CDR3 bases are TGTGCCAGCAGTCCGGGGGGCACCTATGGCTACACCTTC.

This chain links TRBV6-5 with TRBJ2-7; 7 bases line up with TRBD1. CDR1 and CDR2 from the germline V gene are MNHEY and SVGAGI. There are 14 residues in the CDR3. V shed 8 bases and J 7 bases; nucleotides not matched to a gene: 14. The CDR3 spells CASGGSTGTKEQYF. The CDR3 bases are TGTGCCAGCGGGGGATCGACAGGGACGAAGGAGCAGTACTTC.

This rearrangement joins TRBV19 to TRBJ1-1; 8 nucleotides line up with TRBD1. CDR3 length: 13 residues. The V segment lost 5 bases and the J segment 4 bases; nucleotides outside the gene matches: 3. Germline V lookup: CDR1 LNHDA, CDR2 SQIVND (reference sequence). The CDR3 region has the DNA TGTGCCAGTAGTCAGGGGGCTCCCACTGAAGCTTTCTTT. This codes for CASSQGAPTEAFF.

The chain carries TRBV19 and TRBJ1-2; TRBD1 matches at 9 bases. The junction had 10 bases not matched to a gene; V was cut back by 7 bases and J by 7 bases. Germline values: CDR1 LNHDA, CDR2 SQIVND (reference sequence). The length of the CDR3 is 14 residues. In DNA, the CDR3 is TGTGCCAGTAAACCGACAGGGGGTGATGTTGGCTACACCTTC. It translates to CASKPTGGDVGYTF.

The chain couples TRBV4-2 to TRBJ2-5; 10 positions agree with TRBD2. The CDR3 is 18 residues long. V lost 1 base and J lost 5; bases outside the gene matches: 13. The germline V gene encodes CDR1 LGHNA and CDR2 YNFKEQ. The CDR3 DNA reads as TGTGCCAGCAGCCAAGGAGCCAGCGGGGGGGCCTTTGTGGAGACCCAGTACTTC. Translation gives CASSQGASGGAFVETQYF.

The chain recombines TRBV5-1 with TRBJ1-3; 7 positions agree with TRBD1. The CDR3 sequence is 13 residues long. Germline loops: CDR1 SGHRS, CDR2 YFSETQ. The V and J ends lost 4 bases and 4 bases, in that order; junction bases with no gene match: 2. CDR3 protein: CASSPTGGNTIYF. Here the CDR3 DNA reads TGCGCCAGCAGCCCGACAGGGGGAAACACCATATATTTT.

The gene calls are TRBV13 and TRBJ1-2; no definite D call. The V end was cut by 2 bases, the J end by 1 base, with 8 bases between. Germline loops: CDR1 PRHDT, CDR2 FYEKMQ (reference sequence). The CDR3 loop spans 14 amino acids. As DNA, the CDR3 is TGTGCCAGCAGCTTAAGCGGCGGTAACTATGGCTACACCTTC. Residues: CASSLSGGNYGYTF.

The chain joins TRBV7-8 to TRBJ1-4; D perhaps matches TRBD1 (6 bases). The CDR3 is 15 residues long. In germline, CDR1 is SGHVS, CDR2 FQNEAQ. The germline V and J ends were trimmed by 5 bases and 7 bases, with 17 bases remaining between them. In nucleotides, the CDR3 is TGTGCCAGCAGCACATTTACCGGCAGGGGTGAAAAACTGTTTTTT. Translated: CASSTFTGRGEKLFF.

The CDR3 DNA reads as TGCGCCAGCAGCTTCCAGGGGGCCGACACTGAAGCTTTCTTT. Its protein product is CASSFQGADTEAFF. J is TRBJ1-1 and V is TRBV5-1; 8 nucleotides agree with TRBD1. Germline trimming cut 2 bases from V and 3 bases from J; bases unmatched to any gene: 3. The CDR3 runs to 14 residues. Germline V gives CDR1 SGHRS, CDR2 YFSETQ.

This chain uses TRBV7-6 with TRBJ2-5, with D possibly being TRBD1 (6 bases). Germline V lookup: CDR1 SGHVS, CDR2 FNYEAQ. The CDR3 is 14 amino acids. With 5 bases removed from V and 4 bases from J, the gap between germline ends came to 14 bases. CDR3: CASSPAVGGETQYF. The CDR3 bases are TGTGCCAGCAGCCCCGCGGTAGGGGGAGAGACCCAGTACTTC.

This sequence joins TRBV27 and TRBJ1-3; D not certain. V lost 2 bases, J lost 7 bases, and 6 bases lay in between. This CDR3 is built from 12 residues. CDR1 and CDR2 (germline): MNHEY, SMNVEV (reference sequence). Here the CDR3 reads CASSLDGNTIYF. In DNA form, the CDR3 reads TGTGCCAGCAGTTTAGACGGGAACACCATATATTTT.

The chain recombines TRBV3-1 (or the pseudogene TRBV3-2) with TRBJ2-7; D is unresolved. V was trimmed by 1 base and J by 2 bases, leaving 3 bases between them. Germline CDR1 reads LGHDT; CDR2 reads YNNKEL (reference sequence). CDR3 size: 12 residues. CDR3 sequence reads: CASSQVTYEQYF. CDR3 DNA sequence: TGTGCCAGCAGCCAAGTAACCTACGAGCAGTACTTC.

The chain links TRBV4-1 to TRBJ2-3, with 10 bases fitting TRBD2. Per the germline V gene, CDR1 is MGHRA and CDR2 is YSYEKL. The CDR3 consists of 16 residues. V gave up 0 bases and J gave up 4 bases; unmatched junction bases: 4. CDR3 sequence: CASSQESGGAADTQYF. Written as DNA, the CDR3 is TGCGCCAGCAGCCAAGAAAGCGGGGGGGCCGCAGATACGCAGTATTTT.

This chain connects TRBV9 to TRBJ2-2; the D gene is possibly TRBD2 (6 bases). Germline CDR1 reads SGDLS; CDR2 reads YYNGEE. The CDR3 is 16 amino acids. V lost 4 bases to trimming and J lost 4 bases, with 17 bases between them. Here the CDR3 DNA reads TGTGCCAGCAGCCCCACTAGCCAGGGCGCCACCGGGGAGCTGTTTTTT. Protein: CASSPTSQGATGELFF.

V gene TRBV29-1 combines with J gene TRBJ2-1, with D perhaps matching TRBD2 (7 bases). Germline CDR1 is SQVTM and CDR2 is ANQGSEA. The CDR3 is made up of 14 amino acids. V dropped 8 bases and J dropped 4 bases, with 18 bases sitting between them. CDR3: CSFPSRGGYNEQFF. CDR3 coding DNA: TGCAGCTTCCCCAGCAGGGGAGGGTACAATGAGCAGTTCTTC.